The T cell receptor beta chain described here comes from a study of T cell repertoires in cytomegalovirus infection (dated by TCRdb to about 2019). A note on the overall study: Peptide stimulations targeted recently identified HLA-C-restricted CMV epitopes, whose presentation resists viral immunomodulation, together with well-studied HLA-B-restricted epitopes. The HLA type of each donor mattered for the analysis, because public TCR beta signatures pointed to carriage of CMV infection along with the matching HLA type. Study-wide conclusions, independent of this receptor: In both this cohort and an independent approximately 350-donor cohort, the cumulative frequency of public TCR beta family members distinguished carriers of CMV infection plus the relevant HLA type. The ex vivo response was dominated by HLA-C-restricted CMV-specific TCR beta clonotypes, and the single most frequent clonotype in two of eight donors was supplied by these HLA-C-restricted clonotypes.

CDR3 length: 13 amino acids, cysteine to phenylalanine. The only DNA kept is the CDR3, 39 bases in frame from the first base. CDR1 MNHEY and CDR2 SVGAGI were looked up in the germline V gene. Sequencing was carried out with an Illumina HiSeq 1500. In TCRdb, the public reads were trimmed at Q25 with fastp and aligned with MiXCR, with productive beta chains retained. Identical CDR3 proteins give one entry, which carries the most common genes and DNA. The sample includes 50,000 to 65,000 distinct CDR3 sequences, with around 18% observed a single time. Jointly, the top ten make up under 75% of the sample. This specimen's treatment or condition label, per the study, means: in vitro stimulation with specific CMV peptide epitopes to enrich CMV-specific T cells. About this clonotype itself: The antigen it binds to is not known. An end of the junction does not agree with germline; a read error may underlie this.

This clonotype originated in a human donor in good health (CMV status not recorded). Some clones in this sample may be carry-over from other donors' samples. The sample here was CD8+ T cells from cultured PBMCs, taken from culture after CMV antigen stimulation. The sequence links TRBV6-5 to TRBJ2-1, with an unclear D gene assignment. The CDR3 protein is CASSYSTQYDQFF. The DNA sequence is TGTGCCAGCAGTTACTCGACACAATATGATCAGTTCTTC.